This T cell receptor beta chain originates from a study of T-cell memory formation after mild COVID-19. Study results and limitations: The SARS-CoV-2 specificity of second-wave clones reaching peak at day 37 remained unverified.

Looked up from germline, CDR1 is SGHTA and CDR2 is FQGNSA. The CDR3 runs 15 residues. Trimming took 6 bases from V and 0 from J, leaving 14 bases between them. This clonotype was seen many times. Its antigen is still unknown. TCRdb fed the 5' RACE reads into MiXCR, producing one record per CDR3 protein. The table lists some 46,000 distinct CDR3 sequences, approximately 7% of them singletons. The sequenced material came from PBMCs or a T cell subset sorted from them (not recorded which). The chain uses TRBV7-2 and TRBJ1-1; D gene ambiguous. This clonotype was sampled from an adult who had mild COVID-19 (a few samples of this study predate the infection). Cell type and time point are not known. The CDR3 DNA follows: TGTGCCAGCAGTTTCATCGGCAATTTGAACACTGAAGCTTTCTTT. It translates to CASSFIGNLNTEAFF.